The 19 T cell receptor beta chains below all came from one sample that was sequenced in a study of pediatric ulcerative colitis. This table comes from immunoSEQ multiplex PCR, and its TCRdb copy is limited to in-frame clones, with some not included. This table holds 10,000 to 13,000 clones, roughly four fifths found once. Rectal tissue came from one to two pinch biopsies taken at colonoscopy. The sample was gut tissue. These receptors were taken from a girl under 18 who was a control in a study of pediatric ulcerative colitis.

V and J are TRBV4-2 and TRBJ2-6, with D possibly being TRBD1 or TRBD2 (6 bases each). The CDR3 is 16 residues long. The V end was cut by 0 bases, the J end by 2 bases, with 8 bases between. Germline V CDR1 and CDR2: LGHNA, YNFKEQ. CDR3 sequence: CASSQEGGAGANVLTF. DNA of the CDR3: TGTGCCAGCAGCCAAGAGGGGGGCGCTGGGGCCAACGTCCTGACTTTC.

The V and J genes are TRBV7-2 and TRBJ2-7, with D perhaps TRBD2 (7 bases). The CDR3 sequence is 14 residues long. The germline V and J ends were trimmed by 3 bases and 2 bases, with 11 bases remaining between them. Per the germline V gene, CDR1 is SGHTA and CDR2 is FQGNSA. Here the CDR3 reads CASSLAGAAYEQYF. In DNA form, the CDR3 reads TGTGCCAGCAGCTTGGCGGGGGCAGCCTACGAGCAGTACTTC.

The V and J genes are TRBV6-6 and TRBJ2-7; no clear D gene. Germline loops: CDR1 MNHNY, CDR2 SVGAGI (reference sequence). The CDR3 contains 13 residues. V was shortened by 2 bases and J by 2 bases, with 7 bases between the two germline ends. The CDR3 spells CASSYPGTYEQYF. The CDR3 DNA sequence: TGTGCCAGCAGTTACCCAGGCACCTACGAGCAGTACTTC.

The CDR3 region is CATNSGYSEAFF. The CDR3, as DNA: TGTGCCACCAACTCAGGGTACTCTGAAGCTTTCTTT. The chain carries TRBV6-5 and TRBJ1-1, with D maybe TRBD1 (5 bases). The CDR3 has 12 amino acids. V was trimmed by 10 bases and J by 6 bases, leaving 15 bases between them. Per germline, CDR1 MNHEY and CDR2 SVGAGI.

The chain recombines TRBV19 with TRBJ2-1; TRBD2 matches 11 bases. Per the germline V gene, CDR1 is LNHDA and CDR2 is SQIVND (reference sequence). The ends lost 3 bases at V and 13 bases at J; junction bases unmatched: 8. This CDR3 is built from 14 residues. This chain's CDR3 is CASSIRGTSGFQFF. CDR3 coding DNA: TGTGCCAGTAGTATTCGGGGGACTAGCGGTTTTCAGTTCTTC.

This clone has just one count. The junction shows a germline mismatch at one end, possibly a read error. CDR3 nucleotide sequence: TGTGCCAGCAGCCAATCCCGTAGCGGGAGGTCCTTCGACTTC. Translating it yields CASSQSRSGRSFDF. The chain couples TRBV14 to TRBJ2-7, with 10 bases fitting TRBD2. CDR1 SGHDN and CDR2 FVKESK come from the germline V gene. CDR3 length: 14 residues.

V usage is TRBV9 and J usage is TRBJ2-1, with 7 positions matching TRBD2. CDR1 and CDR2 from the germline V gene are SGDLS and YYNGEE. The CDR3 has 16 amino acids. V shed 5 bases and J 2 bases; nucleotides not matched to a gene: 10. The CDR3 loop is CASSYGKTSAYNEQFF. In nucleotides, the CDR3 is TGTGCCAGCAGTTACGGAAAAACTAGCGCCTACAATGAGCAGTTCTTC. The full variable domain, its missing parts supplied by reference TRBV9 and TRBJ2-1, is DSGVTQTPKHLITATGQRVTLRCSPRSGDLSVYWYQQSLDQGLQFLIQYYNGEERAKGNILERFSAQQFPDLHSELNLSSLELGDSALYFCASSYGKTSAYNEQFFGPGTRLTVL.

This clone appeared once. V and J are TRBV5-4 and TRBJ2-1; 8 positions agree with TRBD1. The CDR3 contains 17 residues. V shed 1 base, J shed 8 bases, and the junction held 14 bases outside the gene matches. Germline CDR1 and CDR2: SGHNT and YYREEE (reference sequence). CDR3 in amino acids: CASSLSNNRGKSDEQFF. The CDR3 DNA reads as TGTGCCAGCAGCTTGTCGAACAACAGGGGGAAAAGCGATGAGCAGTTCTTC.

Only one count was recorded for this clone. The CDR3 region is CASSLEAGSTDTQYF. The CDR3 DNA sequence: TGTGCCAGCAGCTTAGAGGCGGGGAGCACAGATACGCAGTATTTT. The rearrangement links TRBV7-9 to TRBJ2-3, with TRBD2 as a possible D gene (6 bases). Looked up from germline, CDR1 is SEHNR and CDR2 is FQNEAQ (reference sequence). This CDR3 region has 15 residues. Trimming stripped 1 base from V and 0 bases from J, with 8 bases between.

The chain employs TRBV7-9 and TRBJ2-7; TRBD2 matches 10 bases. Germline V gives CDR1 SEHNR, CDR2 FQNEAQ (reference sequence). Losses at the gene ends were 1 base for V and 4 bases for J; bases not matched to a gene: 16. CDR3 length equals 19 residues. In nucleotides, the CDR3 is TGTGCCAGCAGCTTAGACTCGATGGGGTGGGCTAGCGGGAGTTACGAGCAGTACTTC. This encodes CASSLDSMGWASGSYEQYF.

The J gene is TRBJ1-1, the V gene TRBV7-8; D is unclear. CDR3 length: 14 residues. Trimming cost V 5 bases and J 4 bases, with 14 bases left between them. Germline V gives CDR1 SGHVS, CDR2 FQNEAQ. CDR3 sequence (DNA): TGTGCCAGCAGCCCTACCGTTGTGGGCACTGAAGCTTTCTTT. Protein: CASSPTVVGTEAFF. The complete variable domain, with remaining parts taken from reference TRBV7-8 and TRBJ1-1, reads GAGVSQSPRYKVAKRGQDVALRCDPISGHVSLFWYQQALGQGPEFLTYFQNEAQLDKSGLPSDRFFAERPEGSVSTLKIQRTQQEDSAVYLCASSPTVVGTEAFFGQGTRLTVV.

The CDR3 spells CSVEGWGTGDSDTQYF. The CDR3 DNA follows: TGCAGCGTTGAAGGCTGGGGGACAGGGGACTCAGATACGCAGTATTTT. The rearrangement joins TRBV29-1 to TRBJ2-3; 10 bases align to TRBD1. CDR1 is SQVTM and CDR2 is ANQGSEA in the germline V gene. This CDR3 contains 16 residues. V was pared by 1 base and J by 4 bases, with 8 bases of the junction left unmatched.

The sample holds a few counts of this clone. The rearrangement links TRBV6-5 to TRBJ2-7; tentatively, D is TRBD2 (7 bases). The CDR3 has 16 amino acids. The germline gives CDR1 MNHEY, CDR2 SVGAGI. V lost 0 bases, J lost 2 bases, and 14 bases lay in between. Here the CDR3 DNA reads TGTGCCAGCAGTTACTCAGGGGGGGGGCCTCCCTACGAGCAGTACTTC. It specifies CASSYSGGGPPYEQYF.

This clone showed up just a few times. Distinct nucleotide sequences in the sample also encode this CDR3. The chain employs TRBV11-2 and TRBJ2-7; no clear D. Germline V gene sequence: CDR1 SGHAT, CDR2 FQNNGV. The germline V and J ends were trimmed by 0 bases and 4 bases, with 4 bases remaining between them. This CDR3 spans 12 amino acids. The CDR3 coding sequence is TGTGCCAGCAGCTTAGATGGTTACGAGCAGTACTTC. This translates into CASSLDGYEQYF.

This clone showed up just once. V gene TRBV7-6 combines with J gene TRBJ2-7; 11 bases align to TRBD2. V trimming: 1 base; J trimming: 9 bases; junction bases outside the gene matches: 11. CDR1 and CDR2 from the germline V gene are SGHVS and FNYEAQ. The CDR3 contains 16 residues. The CDR3 loop is CASSLGRLAGTTLQYF. For the CDR3, the DNA is TGTGCCAGCAGCTTAGGGAGACTAGCGGGAACTACGCTGCAGTACTTC.

This clone appeared a single time. The chain is built from TRBV6-1 and TRBJ1-2, with D maybe TRBD1 (6 bases). The CDR3 extends over 15 amino acids. The ends were cut back, 4 bases at V and 0 bases at J, with 12 bases in the middle. Germline-derived CDR1 and CDR2 are MNHNS and SASEGT. The CDR3 sequence: CASSVLRDTNYGYTF. As DNA, the CDR3 is TGTGCCAGCAGTGTCCTCCGGGACACTAACTATGGCTACACCTTC.

The chain links TRBV5-1 to TRBJ2-5, with TRBD2 matching 9 bases. In germline, CDR1 is SGHRS, CDR2 YFSETQ. The CDR3 extends over 16 amino acids. J gave up 5 bases and V 4 bases, and 12 bases lay outside the gene matches. CDR3: CASSRDGREGSETQYF. CDR3 nucleotides: TGCGCCAGCAGCCGCGACGGGCGGGAGGGGTCGGAGACCCAGTACTTC.

The CDR3 DNA reads as TGTGCCAGCAGTGAAGATTTCCGGGGGACAACTAATGAAAAACTGTTTTTT. It encodes CASSEDFRGTTNEKLFF. The V and J genes are TRBV6-1 and TRBJ1-4, with a tentative D call TRBD1 (5 bases). The germline V gene has CDR1 MNHNS and CDR2 SASEGT. The CDR3 runs 17 residues. Trimming pared 1 base from V and 0 bases from J, leaving 12 bases between.

This clone was seen once. The chain joins TRBV5-1 to TRBJ1-4; D is undetermined. The CDR3 sequence is 14 residues long. Germline V gene sequence: CDR1 SGHRS, CDR2 YFSETQ. V lost 4 bases, J lost 5 bases, and 12 bases lay in between. The chain's CDR3 is CASSGPGQNEKLFF. Here the CDR3 DNA reads TGCGCCAGCAGCGGTCCGGGCCAGAATGAAAAACTGTTTTTT.